Below, 14 T cell receptor beta chains from the same sample are listed, as sequenced in a study of blood T cell repertoires in COVID-19. Assay: immunoSEQ multiplex PCR; the TCRdb copy retains only in-frame clones and omits some. The sample shows more than 200,000 clones, 84% of them seen only once. Sequencing input: peripheral blood. The origin of the receptors is a man aged 60-69 years with acute or convalescent COVID-19.

V is TRBV30 and J is TRBJ1-3; D perhaps matches TRBD1 (5 bases). The length of the CDR3 is 11 residues. Per germline, CDR1 GTSNPN and CDR2 SVGIG (reference sequence). The CDR3, as DNA: TGTGGGGGGGTCGCTGGAAACACCATATATTTT. It yields the protein CGGVAGNTIYF.

The chain employs TRBV11-2 and TRBJ1-1; 8 nucleotides line up with TRBD1. CDR1 SGHAT and CDR2 FQNNGV come from the germline V gene. V was pared by 5 bases and J by 7 bases, with 3 bases of the junction left unmatched. This CDR3 contains 12 residues. The CDR3 DNA sequence: TGTGCCAGCAGCCCCGGGACAGGTGAAGCTTTCTTT. It encodes CASSPGTGEAFF.

This chain connects TRBV14 to TRBJ2-5; the D is unclear. Trimming cost V 0 bases and J 5 bases, with 19 bases left between them. The V gene's germline CDR1 is SGHDN and CDR2 FVKESK. This CDR3 contains 17 residues. The CDR3 DNA sequence: TGTGCCAGCAGCCAAGATCAAAGAACTAAGAGAGACGAGACCCAGTACTTC. It codes for CASSQDQRTKRDETQYF.

V gene TRBV3-1 (or the pseudogene TRBV3-2) combines with J gene TRBJ1-6; D not resolved. CDR1 is LGHDT, CDR2 YNNKEL, per germline (reference sequence). Trimming took off 4 bases at V and 9 bases at J, with 10 bases between the two ends. The CDR3 has 13 residues. This CDR3 is CASSPDGTSPLHF. The CDR3 region has the DNA TGTGCCAGCAGCCCAGACGGTACTTCACCCCTCCACTTT.

The chain combines TRBV3-1 (or the pseudogene TRBV3-2) with TRBJ2-2, with TRBD2 matching over 10 bases. CDR3 length: 17 residues. Germline values: CDR1 LGHDT, CDR2 YNNKEL (reference sequence). V shed 1 base, J shed 3 bases, and the junction held 5 bases outside the gene matches. The CDR3 protein is CASSQVGLAGDTGELFF. DNA of the CDR3: TGTGCCAGCAGCCAAGTCGGGCTAGCGGGAGACACCGGGGAGCTGTTTTTT.

This clone occurred a few times. The chain couples TRBV3-1 (or the pseudogene TRBV3-2) to TRBJ1-2; 9 bases align to TRBD1. V lost 3 bases, J lost 4 bases, and 6 bases stayed unmatched. Per germline, CDR1 LGHDT and CDR2 YNNKEL (reference sequence). The CDR3 spans 15 residues. The CDR3 loop reads CASSHDPGQGYGYTF. Here the CDR3 DNA reads TGTGCCAGCAGCCATGATCCGGGACAGGGCTATGGCTACACCTTC.

Here the CDR3 DNA reads TGCGCCAGCAGCCGTGGACACGTTCGTCTGGGCTACACCTTC. The encoded protein is CASSRGHVRLGYTF. This sequence joins TRBV23-1 and TRBJ1-2; tentatively, D is TRBD1 (5 bases). TRBV23-1 is annotated as an ORF whose role is uncertain. Trimming removed 6 bases from V and 8 bases from J, with 19 bases in between. The CDR3 has 14 amino acids.

CDR3 nucleotides: TGCGCCAGCAGTTCAGAGGCCCAGCCCCAGCATTTT. It translates to CASSSEAQPQHF. This chain joins TRBV10-1 and TRBJ1-5; no clear D gene. Germline CDR1 is WNHNN and CDR2 is SYGVQD (reference sequence). V lost 5 bases to trimming and J lost 7 bases, with 9 bases between them. CDR3 length: 12 amino acids.

This chain connects TRBV27 to TRBJ2-6; 7 bases are a match to TRBD1. Per the germline V gene, CDR1 is MNHEY and CDR2 is SMNVEV (reference sequence). With V trimmed by 3 bases and J by 1 base, 9 bases remained unmatched. The length of the CDR3 is 18 residues. For the CDR3, the DNA is TGTGCCAGCAGTTTTGAGTGGACAGGTCCTTCTGGGGCCAACGTCCTGACTTTC. It codes for CASSFEWTGPSGANVLTF.

This clone was seen only once. The chain recombines TRBV29-1 with TRBJ1-2; 11 nucleotides line up with TRBD1. The CDR3 consists of 11 residues. CDR1 is SQVTM, CDR2 ANQGSEA, per germline. V shed 7 bases and J 8 bases; nucleotides not matched to a gene: 3. The CDR3 sequence: CSAGQGAGYTF. Here the CDR3 DNA reads TGCAGCGCTGGACAGGGGGCAGGCTACACCTTC.

This clone was counted a few times. This chain joins TRBV18 and TRBJ2-7; maybe TRBD1 (6 bases). Germline V gives CDR1 KGHSH, CDR2 LQKENI. The CDR3 sequence is 14 residues long. V was shortened by 5 bases and J by 3 bases, with 14 bases between the two germline ends. In DNA form, the CDR3 reads TGTGCCAGCTCAACGATTGGGGGCAACTACGAGCAGTACTTC. This encodes CASSTIGGNYEQYF.

The chain links TRBV3-1 (or the pseudogene TRBV3-2) to TRBJ1-1; D is possibly TRBD1 (5 bases). This CDR3 has 17 amino acids. The ends were cut back, 3 bases at V and 5 bases at J, with 22 bases in the middle. The germline CDR1 and CDR2 sequences are LGHDT and YNNKEL (reference sequence). The CDR3 region is CASSQLEWGELWTEAFF. For the CDR3, the DNA is TGTGCCAGCAGCCAGCTAGAGTGGGGGGAACTTTGGACTGAAGCTTTCTTT.

This clone appeared many times. The rearrangement uses TRBV2 and TRBJ2-7, with D unresolved. Per the germline V gene, CDR1 is SNHLY and CDR2 is FYNNEI. The CDR3 totals 13 residues. Trimming removed 3 bases at V and 2 bases at J, with 8 bases between. CDR3 loop: CASSDQITYEQYF. CDR3 DNA sequence: TGTGCCAGCAGTGACCAGATTACCTACGAGCAGTACTTC.

The genes are TRBV6-2 or TRBV6-3 and TRBJ1-5; 8 bases agree with TRBD1. The CDR3 covers 17 residues. Germline V gene lookup returns CDR1 MNHEY and CDR2 SVGEGT. V lost 6 bases to trimming and J lost 9 bases; unmatched junction nucleotides: 19. CDR3 bases: TGTGCCAGCAGCCTTACGACCTTTGACAGGGGAGGGCGGCCCCAGCATTTT. The encoded protein is CASSLTTFDRGGRPQHF.